Below, one T cell receptor (beta chain) is given with its context. The antigen is undetermined. This specimen belongs to a study of T cells in localized non-small cell lung cancer. Study-wide points: Longer overall survival accompanied higher blood T cell density. The study found T cell clonality highest in uninvolved adjacent lung, above tumor. Paired adjacent lung recovered a median about 60 of the top 100 tumor clones.

Sequenced by immunoSEQ multiplex PCR; TCRdb stores in-frame clones only, minus some. The sample records roughly 39,000 clones, roughly 77% being singletons. V was pared by 7 bases and J by 2 bases, with 21 bases between. In germline, CDR1 is MDHEN, CDR2 SYDVKM. CDR3 length: 16 amino acids. The rearrangement joins TRBV28 to TRBJ2-7; a weak D match, TRBD2 (7 bases). Specimen: PBMCs, collected before any cancer treatment. The sequence came from a woman aged 35 to 75 with stage II squamous cell lung carcinoma. The CDR3 bases are TGTGCCAGCATTGGCCACGGGGGGCAGCATGCCTACGAGCAGTACGTC. Translation gives CASIGHGGQHAYEQYV.